A selection of T cell receptor beta chains follows, all from one sample in a study of shared clonotypes between healthy human individuals. Only in-frame clones appear in the TCRdb table, and some are missing; sequencing was by immunoSEQ multiplex PCR. The sample consists of over a million clones, over 95% of them appearing once. The sample comprised naive CD4+ T cells sorted from blood. The receptors come from a man aged 25-45 years in good health. The CDR3 runs from the conserved cysteine through the conserved F or W. Not every row has a clone size; where given, it reads once, few, many or a size class.

j_gene	abundance	v_gene	CDR3aa
TRBJ2-1	.	TRBV19	CASSPVLGTSAEQFF
TRBJ2-7	once	TRBV7-7	CASSLRQGTGEQYF
TRBJ1-5	.	TRBV27	CASTLTGKDSNQPQHF
TRBJ1-3	.	TRBV15	CATSRDPISGNTIYF
TRBJ2-7	.	TRBV20-1	CSALKLYEQYF
TRBJ2-1	.	TRBV30	CAWRWAGGLDEQFF
TRBJ2-1	.	TRBV28	CASRLSGRAIEQFF
TRBJ2-7	.	TRBV5-4	CASSLKRESYEQYF
TRBJ1-2	.	TRBV19	CASRPTGAPDGYTF
TRBJ1-2	.	TRBV19	CASSIDPDSYGYTF
TRBJ2-7	.	TRBV7-2	CASSLIGTVFSYEQYF
TRBJ2-1	.	TRBV5-6	CASSLEPGQIYNEQFF
TRBJ1-4	.	TRBV10-2	CASREIATNEKLFF
TRBJ2-3	.	TRBV5-1	CASKEGLDSTDTQYF
TRBJ1-1	.	TRBV5-1	CASSKIQGNTEAFF
TRBJ2-3	once	TRBV29-1	CSVEELVADTQYF
TRBJ1-3	once	TRBV10-3	CAISELQPGNTIYF
TRBJ1-1	.	TRBV6-1	CASSLRQYAEAFF
TRBJ2-1	once	TRBV5-1	CASHVASGSHEQFF
TRBJ2-7	.	TRBV18	CASSPPGQGVYEQYF